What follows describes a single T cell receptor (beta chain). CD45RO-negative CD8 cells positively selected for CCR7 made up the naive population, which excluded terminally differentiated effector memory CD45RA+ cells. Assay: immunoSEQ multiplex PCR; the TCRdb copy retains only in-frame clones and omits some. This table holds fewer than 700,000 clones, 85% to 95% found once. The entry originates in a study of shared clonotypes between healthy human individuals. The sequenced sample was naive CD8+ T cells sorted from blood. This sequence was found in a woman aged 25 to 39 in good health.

CDR3 bases: TGCAGCGCTGGGGGGGGCAGGGAGAACACTGAAGCTTTCTTT. Its translation: CSAGGGRENTEAFF. This chain links TRBV29-1 with TRBJ1-1, with a tentative D call TRBD1 (6 bases). The CDR3 is made up of 14 amino acids. CDR1 and CDR2 from the germline V gene are SQVTM and ANQGSEA. The V gene lost 7 bases and the J gene lost 1 base, with 16 bases spanning the gap.